The TCR beta chain under discussion was sequenced for a study of T cell responses to AZD1222 COVID-19 vaccine. As to this clone: Its antigen is not identified.

Overall study results and limits: Clonal diversity was possibly underestimated; the donors were predominantly white British and more often female.

Assay used: immunoSEQ multiplex PCR; TCRdb lists only in-frame clones, some missing. The sample contains about 53,000 clones, around 84% of which appear only once. This TCR came from an adult in good health. Here the sequenced sample was peripheral blood, taken on day 0 of AZD1222 vaccination.

CDR3 bases: TGCAGCGTTGAGGCCAGGGGGCCGGTAGAGACCCAGTACTTC. The encoded protein is CSVEARGPVETQYF. This chain links TRBV29-1 with TRBJ2-5; 8 bases are a match to TRBD1. CDR3 size: 14 residues. The trim removed 3 bases at V and 4 bases at J, leaving 7 bases unmatched. Germline V CDR1 and CDR2: SQVTM, ANQGSEA.